The 7 T cell receptor beta chains below come from one sample, sequenced in a study of blood T cell repertoires in COVID-19. Profiled with immunoSEQ multiplex PCR; TCRdb holds only in-frame clones, not every one. Among hundreds of thousands of clones listed, more than 80% were seen once. The sample comprised peripheral blood. All receptors come from a woman aged 30 to 39 with COVID-19, enrolled during active disease.

This chain connects TRBV28 to TRBJ2-7; a possible D gene is TRBD1 (6 bases). The CDR3 sequence is 13 residues long. V shed 5 bases and J shed 2 bases, with 10 bases lying between them. CDR1 MDHEN and CDR2 SYDVKM come from the germline V gene. Here the CDR3 DNA reads TGTGCCAGCAGTGTCAACAGGGCCTACGAGCAGTACTTC. The encoded protein is CASSVNRAYEQYF.

The chain has TRBV4-2 and TRBJ1-1, with TRBD1 matching over 11 bases. Trimming removed 4 bases from V and 1 base from J; junction bases left unmatched: 8. The CDR3 is 17 residues long. CDR1 and CDR2 from the germline V gene are LGHNA and YNFKEQ. DNA for the CDR3: TGTGCCAGCAGCCTCGGACAGGGGGCTTGGGAGAACACTGAAGCTTTCTTT. It yields the protein CASSLGQGAWENTEAFF.

The gene calls are TRBV11-2 and TRBJ1-2, with 10 bases identical to TRBD1. Trimming took 5 bases from V and 4 from J; bases not matched to a gene: 13. The CDR3 is made up of 17 amino acids. Per the germline V gene, CDR1 is SGHAT and CDR2 is FQNNGV. The CDR3 DNA follows: TGTGCCAGCAGCCCCTCGCGGGACAGGGGTTTCGTCTATGGCTACACCTTC. It is translated as CASSPSRDRGFVYGYTF.

The chain links TRBV24-1 to TRBJ2-2; weak D call: TRBD1 (6 bases). The V end lost 9 bases, the J end lost 6 bases, and 16 bases lay between the germline ends. The CDR3 is 14 residues long. Germline V gene lookup returns CDR1 KGHDR and CDR2 SFDVKD. In nucleotides, the CDR3 is TGTGCCACCGAGGGACACCGGAAGGCCGGGGAGCTGTTTTTT. This encodes CATEGHRKAGELFF.

The V call is TRBV5-6, the J call TRBJ2-5, with 7 bases matching TRBD1. V trimming: 4 bases; J trimming: 3 bases; junction bases outside the gene matches: 12. The length of the CDR3 is 16 residues. Germline lookup yields CDR1 SGHDT and CDR2 YYEEEE. The CDR3 nucleotides read TGTGCCAGCAGCCAGAGGACAGGTCCGTGGGAAGAGACCCAGTACTTC. Its translation is CASSQRTGPWEETQYF.

The rearrangement links TRBV18 to TRBJ2-2; D possibly corresponds to TRBD2 (6 bases). Germline lookup yields CDR1 KGHSH and CDR2 LQKENI. V was pared by 5 bases and J by 4 bases, with 11 bases between. The CDR3 runs to 14 residues. CDR3 nucleotides: TGTGCCAGCTCAGGAGGGTTCCCCACCGGGGAGCTGTTTTTT. Its protein is CASSGGFPTGELFF.

The chain has TRBV6-1 and TRBJ2-3, with D perhaps TRBD1 (5 bases). CDR1 MNHNS and CDR2 SASEGT come from the germline V gene. V gave up 3 bases and J gave up 0 bases, with 10 bases separating them. This CDR3 has 15 residues. The CDR3 region has the DNA TGTGCCAGCAGTGATACGGACACTAGCACAGATACGCAGTATTTT. Its translation is CASSDTDTSTDTQYF.